This T cell receptor (beta chain) appears in the sequencing data of a study of control samples from healthy donors and cancer patients. Clones were read by immunoSEQ multiplex PCR, and TCRdb kept only the in-frame ones, dropping some. The table shows about 93,000 clones, with about nine tenths occurring only once. The clonotype originates from a woman aged 70-85 years in good health. The material sequenced was blood.

DNA for the CDR3: TGTGCCAGCAGTGAAGGACAGGGGGCTGAAAAACTGTTTTTT. Protein product: CASSEGQGAEKLFF. V and J are TRBV6-1 and TRBJ1-4; 10 bases agree with TRBD1. The CDR3 consists of 14 residues. The germline CDR1 and CDR2 sequences are MNHNS and SASEGT. V shed 1 base, J shed 7 bases, and the junction held 0 bases outside the gene matches.